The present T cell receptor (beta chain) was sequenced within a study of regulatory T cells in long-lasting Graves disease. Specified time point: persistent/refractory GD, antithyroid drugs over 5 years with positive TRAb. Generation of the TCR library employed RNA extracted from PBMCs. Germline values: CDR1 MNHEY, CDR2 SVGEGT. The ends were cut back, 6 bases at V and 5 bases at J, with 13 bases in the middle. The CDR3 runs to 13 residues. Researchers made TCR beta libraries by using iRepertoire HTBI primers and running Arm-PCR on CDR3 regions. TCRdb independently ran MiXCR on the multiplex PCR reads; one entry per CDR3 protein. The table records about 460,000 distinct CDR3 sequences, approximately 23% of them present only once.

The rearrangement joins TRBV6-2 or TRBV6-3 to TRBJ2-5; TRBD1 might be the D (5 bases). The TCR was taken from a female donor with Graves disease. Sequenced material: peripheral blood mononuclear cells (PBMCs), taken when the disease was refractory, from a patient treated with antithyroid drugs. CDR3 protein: CASRPTGRETQYF. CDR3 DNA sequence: TGTGCCAGCAGACCAACAGGACGGGAGACCCAGTACTTC.